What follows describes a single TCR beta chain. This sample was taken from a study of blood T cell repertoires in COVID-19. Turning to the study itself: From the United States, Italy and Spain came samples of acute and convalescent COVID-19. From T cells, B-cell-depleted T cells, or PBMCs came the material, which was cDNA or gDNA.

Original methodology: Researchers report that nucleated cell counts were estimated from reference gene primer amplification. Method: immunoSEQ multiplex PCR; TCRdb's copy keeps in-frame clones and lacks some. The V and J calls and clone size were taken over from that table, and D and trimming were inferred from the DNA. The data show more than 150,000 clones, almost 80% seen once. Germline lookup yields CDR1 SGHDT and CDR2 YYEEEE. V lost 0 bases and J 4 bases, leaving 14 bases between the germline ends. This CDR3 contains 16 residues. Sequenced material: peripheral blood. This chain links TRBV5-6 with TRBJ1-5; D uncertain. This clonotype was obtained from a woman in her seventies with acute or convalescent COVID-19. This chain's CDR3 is CASSLGAAATNQPQHF. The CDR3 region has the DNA TGTGCCAGCAGCTTGGGGGCTGCAGCTACGAATCAGCCCCAGCATTTT.